This TCR beta chain was profiled in a study of siplizumab effects on memory and regulatory T cells. Overall study results and limits: Naive T cells looked more diverse than memory cells and looked like major alloresponse contributors. Proliferating siplizumab-culture Tregs lacked confirmation of suppressive function.

CDR1 is LGHNT and CDR2 is FRNRAP in the germline V gene. This CDR3 contains 15 residues. With 5 bases removed from V and 2 bases from J, the gap between germline ends came to 16 bases. A note on this clone: The antigen is unknown.

Measured with immunoSEQ multiplex PCR; TCRdb has only the in-frame clones, and not every one. The sample includes 65,000 to 85,000 clones, around 93% of them seen just once. The chain recombines TRBV12-5 with TRBJ2-7, with D tentatively TRBD1 or TRBD2 (5 bases each). This TCR was sampled from a human donor in good health. Sequencing was done on a sample of CD8+ T cells sorted from blood. The CDR3 DNA is TGTGCTAGTGGTACCCCCGGGACCTTACCCTACGAGCAGTACTTC. Its protein product is CASGTPGTLPYEQYF.